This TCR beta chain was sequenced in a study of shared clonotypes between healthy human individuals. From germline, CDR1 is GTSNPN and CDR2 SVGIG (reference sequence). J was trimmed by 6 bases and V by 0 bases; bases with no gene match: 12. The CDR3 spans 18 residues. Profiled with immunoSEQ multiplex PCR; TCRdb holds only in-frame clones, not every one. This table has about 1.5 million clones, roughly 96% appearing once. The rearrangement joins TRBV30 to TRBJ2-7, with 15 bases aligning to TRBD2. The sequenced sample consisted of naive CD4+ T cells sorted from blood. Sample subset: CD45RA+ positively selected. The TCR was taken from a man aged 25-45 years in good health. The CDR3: CAWSVNGLGTSGRCEQYF. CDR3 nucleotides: TGTGCCTGGAGTGTCAACGGGCTTGGGACTAGCGGGAGGTGCGAGCAGTACTTC. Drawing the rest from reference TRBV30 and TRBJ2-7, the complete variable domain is SQTIHQWPATLVQPVGSPLSLECTVEGTSNPNLYWYRQAAGRGLQLLFYSVGIGQISSEVPQNLSASRPQDRQFILSSKKLLLSDSGFYLCAWSVNGLGTSGRCEQYFGPGTRLTVT.